Below, 25 T cell receptor beta chains from the same sample are listed, as sequenced in a study of immune evolution from preneoplasia to lung adenocarcinoma. Generated by immunoSEQ multiplex PCR, the TCRdb table keeps only in-frame clones and is missing some. This table has 4,500 to 6,500 clones, 86% appearing once. The sequenced sample was FFPE invasive lung adenocarcinoma tissue. These receptors were collected from a person aged 50-70 years with lung adenocarcinoma.

V and J are TRBV4-1 and TRBJ1-2; 10 nucleotides align to TRBD1. V lost 5 bases and J lost 2; bases outside the gene matches: 11. In germline, CDR1 is MGHRA, CDR2 YSYEKL. This CDR3 is 17 amino acids long. CDR3 nucleotides: TGCGCCAGCAGCTCGAGACAGGGGGCTCTTAAGAACTATGGCTACACCTTC. It translates to CASSSRQGALKNYGYTF.

The V and J genes are TRBV7-2 and TRBJ1-2; D is unresolved. Germline V lookup: CDR1 SGHTA, CDR2 FQGNSA. The CDR3 covers 14 residues. Trimming pared 2 bases from V and 8 bases from J, leaving 15 bases between. The CDR3 is CASSLSSNGRGYTF. CDR3 nucleotide sequence: TGTGCCAGCAGCTTATCCTCAAACGGGCGGGGCTACACCTTC.

The genes are TRBV4-1 and TRBJ1-5; D possibly corresponds to TRBD1 (6 bases). The CDR3 loop spans 17 amino acids. V was shortened by 4 bases and J by 2 bases, with 18 bases between the two germline ends. Germline CDR1 is MGHRA and CDR2 is YSYEKL. The CDR3 nucleotides are TGCGCCAGCAGCCTGGACCCCCTCGCAGGGGGCAATCAGCCCCAGCATTTT. Amino acid sequence: CASSLDPLAGGNQPQHF.

The chain carries TRBV28 and TRBJ2-2; 10 nucleotides line up with TRBD1. CDR3 size: 14 residues. The V gene's germline CDR1 is MDHEN and CDR2 SYDVKM. V was clipped by 6 bases and J by 4 bases; unmatched bases: 2. The CDR3 nucleotides are TGTGCCAGCAGAGGGACAGGGGTCACCGGGGAGCTGTTTTTT. This sequence encodes CASRGTGVTGELFF.

This chain links TRBV7-2 with TRBJ1-3; D possibly corresponds to TRBD1 (5 bases). V lost 5 bases, J lost 4 bases, and 9 bases lay in between. This CDR3 has 13 amino acids. Germline CDR1 is SGHTA and CDR2 is FQGNSA. Written as DNA, the CDR3 is TGTGCCAGCAGCGAAAACAGGGGAAACACCATATATTTT. Protein product: CASSENRGNTIYF. The full variable domain, with the rest looked up from reference TRBV7-2 and TRBJ1-3, is GAGVSQSPSNKVTEKGKDVELRCDPISGHTALYWYRQSLGQGLEFLIYFQGNSAPDKSGLPSDRFSAERTGGSVSTLTIQRTQQEDSAVYLCASSENRGNTIYFGEGSWLTVV.

The J gene is TRBJ2-2, the V gene TRBV5-6, with TRBD2 as a possible D gene (5 bases). Trimming shortened V by 3 bases and J by 3 bases, and 12 bases separated the two germline ends. This CDR3 spans 15 amino acids. CDR1 and CDR2 from the germline V gene are SGHDT and YYEEEE. CDR3 bases: TGTGCCAGCAGCTGGGGTAGCGCTCACACCGGGGAGCTGTTTTTT. It encodes CASSWGSAHTGELFF.

The chain uses TRBV19 and TRBJ2-7; the D call may be TRBD1 or TRBD2 (6 bases each). This CDR3 spans 15 amino acids. The germline V gene has CDR1 LNHDA and CDR2 SQIVND (reference sequence). Trimming removed 4 bases at V and 7 bases at J, with 20 bases between. This chain's CDR3 is CASSTQGGRPLEQYF. The CDR3 nucleotides are TGTGCCAGTAGTACCCAAGGGGGGAGGCCCTTGGAGCAGTACTTC.

This chain joins TRBV5-1 and TRBJ1-3; unclear D gene. The CDR3 is made up of 14 amino acids. Between the trimmed V and J ends, which lost 0 bases and 5 bases, there was a span of 9 bases. Germline V gene lookup returns CDR1 SGHRS and CDR2 YFSETQ. The CDR3 loop reads CASSLEGSRNTIYF. The CDR3 DNA sequence: TGCGCCAGCAGCTTGGAGGGATCCAGAAACACCATATATTTT.

The gene calls are TRBV2 and TRBJ2-2; D is perhaps TRBD2 (6 bases). Germline lookup yields CDR1 SNHLY and CDR2 FYNNEI. V was trimmed by 7 bases and J by 1 base, leaving 7 bases between them. This CDR3 contains 13 residues. CDR3 nucleotides: TGTGCCAGCACGCGGGAGAACACCGGGGAGCTGTTTTTT. This gives the protein CASTRENTGELFF.

This chain connects TRBV6-5 to TRBJ2-1; 8 bases are shared with TRBD2. The ends lost 0 bases at V and 6 bases at J; junction bases unmatched: 7. The germline V gene has CDR1 MNHEY and CDR2 SVGAGI. The CDR3 is made up of 16 amino acids. For the CDR3, the DNA is TGTGCCAGCAGTTACTCTCGGACTAGCCGGATCAATGAGCAGTTCTTC. As protein: CASSYSRTSRINEQFF.

The V and J genes are TRBV7-6 and TRBJ2-5; the D is unclear. The CDR3 totals 11 residues. The V and J ends lost 6 bases and 4 bases respectively, with 6 bases between them. Germline values: CDR1 SGHVS, CDR2 FNYEAQ. CDR3 in DNA: TGTGCCAGCAGATATGGAGAGACCCAGTACTTC. Translated: CASRYGETQYF. The full variable domain, completed using reference TRBV7-6 and TRBJ2-5, is GAGVSQSPRYKVTKRGQDVALRCDPISGHVSLYWYRQALGQGPEFLTYFNYEAQQDKSGLPNDRFSAERPEGSISTLTIQRTEQRDSAMYRCASRYGETQYFGPGTRLLVL.

This clone was counted only a few times. The chain employs TRBV29-1 and TRBJ2-7; D is unresolved. V shed 6 bases and J shed 2 bases, with 5 bases lying between them. Germline CDR1 reads SQVTM; CDR2 reads ANQGSEA. The CDR3 extends over 10 amino acids. The CDR3 nucleotides read TGCAGCGTCAGGACCTACGAGCAGTACTTC. It yields the protein CSVRTYEQYF.

The V and J genes are TRBV6-5 and TRBJ1-5; no reliable D call. Germline-derived CDR1 and CDR2 are MNHEY and SVGAGI. This CDR3 is built from 15 residues. Trimming left V 0 bases short and J 2 bases short, with 8 bases between. The CDR3 nucleotides read TGTGCCAGCAGTTACTCGGTGGGAGGCAATCAGCCCCAGCATTTT. This codes for CASSYSVGGNQPQHF.

The chain combines TRBV28 with TRBJ2-1; TRBD2 aligns across 9 bases. The V segment lost 8 bases and the J segment 6 bases; nucleotides outside the gene matches: 5. From germline, CDR1 is MDHEN and CDR2 SYDVKM. This CDR3 has 13 residues. CDR3 DNA: TGTGCCAGCCGGAGCGGGGGGTCCAATGAGCAGTTCTTC. Residues: CASRSGGSNEQFF.

This clone was found a few times. This chain links TRBV7-3 with TRBJ2-5; a possible D gene is TRBD1 (5 bases). Between the trimmed V and J ends, which lost 5 bases and 2 bases, there was a span of 6 bases. This CDR3 spans 12 amino acids. Germline V lookup: CDR1 SGHTA, CDR2 FQGTGA. DNA of the CDR3: TGTGCCAGCAGCAGGACACAAGAGACCCAGTACTTC. Amino acid sequence: CASSRTQETQYF.

V usage is TRBV2 and J usage is TRBJ2-2; possibly TRBD1 for D (6 bases). Germline V gives CDR1 SNHLY, CDR2 FYNNEI. This CDR3 region has 14 residues. V was clipped by 1 base and J by 4 bases, with 7 bases between them. The CDR3 coding sequence is TGTGCCAGCAGTGAAGGAGGGGGCACCGGGGAGCTGTTTTTT. This sequence encodes CASSEGGGTGELFF.

CDR3 amino acids: CSVSEGVGNQPQHF. CDR3 nucleotides: TGCAGCGTTTCTGAGGGGGTCGGCAATCAGCCCCAGCATTTT. The chain couples TRBV29-1 to TRBJ1-5, with a weak D call TRBD1 (6 bases). Germline loops: CDR1 SQVTM, CDR2 ANQGSEA. The V end was cut by 5 bases, the J end by 2 bases, with 13 bases between. There are 14 residues in the CDR3.

This chain connects TRBV5-4 to TRBJ2-1, with TRBD2 matching 11 bases. V gave up 4 bases and J gave up 8 bases; unmatched junction bases: 11. The CDR3 length is 16 residues. Germline V lookup: CDR1 SGHNT, CDR2 YYREEE (reference sequence). CDR3 amino acids: CASSPQLAGVADEQFF. CDR3 bases: TGTGCCAGCAGCCCTCAACTAGCGGGAGTTGCCGATGAGCAGTTCTTC.

V is TRBV7-8 and J is TRBJ1-1; D gene ambiguous. Germline CDR1 is SGHVS and CDR2 is FQNEAQ. Trimming left V 1 base short and J 0 bases short, with 15 bases between. CDR3 size: 17 residues. The CDR3 sequence: CASSLEFWRRLNTEAFF. The CDR3 DNA reads as TGTGCCAGCAGCTTAGAATTTTGGCGCCGGTTGAACACTGAAGCTTTCTTT.

V gene TRBV30 combines with J gene TRBJ1-1, with TRBD1 identical over 7 bases. Germline V gene sequence: CDR1 GTSNPN, CDR2 SVGIG (reference sequence). V lost 8 bases to trimming and J lost 1 base; unmatched junction nucleotides: 10. The CDR3 extends over 14 amino acids. DNA for the CDR3: TGTGCCGCAGGGACAGCGAGAACGAACACTGAAGCTTTCTTT. This codes for CAAGTARTNTEAFF.

The chain joins TRBV7-6 to TRBJ1-1; the D gene is possibly TRBD1 (5 bases). Between the trimmed V and J ends, which lost 5 bases and 3 bases, there was a span of 13 bases. Germline CDR1 is SGHVS and CDR2 is FNYEAQ. The CDR3 runs 14 residues. CDR3 sequence reads: CASSIGGKDTEAFF. The CDR3 DNA reads TGTGCCAGCAGCATTGGGGGGAAGGACACTGAAGCTTTCTTT.

CDR3 bases: TGTGCCAGCAGCTTGCGGACGACTAGCGGGTACGAGCAGTACTTC. Encoded protein: CASSLRTTSGYEQYF. The chain uses TRBV11-3 and TRBJ2-7; TRBD2 matches 10 bases. Germline V gives CDR1 SGHNT, CDR2 YENEEA. The CDR3 is 15 residues long. J was trimmed by 4 bases and V by 3 bases; bases with no gene match: 6.

The rearrangement joins TRBV5-1 to TRBJ1-5; unclear D gene. This CDR3 has 13 amino acids. V lost 2 bases and J 5 bases, leaving 8 bases between the germline ends. Germline CDR1 is SGHRS and CDR2 is YFSETQ. CDR3 bases: TGCGCCAGCAGCTTTGGACTAGATCAGCCCCAGCATTTT. It is translated as CASSFGLDQPQHF.

The chain combines TRBV5-1 with TRBJ1-1; 7 bases are shared with TRBD1. From germline, CDR1 is SGHRS and CDR2 YFSETQ. The CDR3 contains 16 residues. V shed 4 bases and J 1 base; nucleotides not matched to a gene: 10. In DNA, the CDR3 is TGCGCCAGCAGCCCGGGCCATGGGGACAGGAACACTGAAGCTTTCTTT. Translating it yields CASSPGHGDRNTEAFF.

The chain links TRBV7-2 to TRBJ2-3; no clear D gene. The V gene's germline CDR1 is SGHTA and CDR2 FQGNSA. This CDR3 is 13 amino acids long. Trimming stripped 5 bases from V and 5 bases from J, with 11 bases between. The DNA of the CDR3 is TGTGCCAGCAGCCTAAACCAGAGAGATACGCAGTATTTT. Encoded protein: CASSLNQRDTQYF.